The 25 T cell receptor beta chains presented below share a single source sample, sequenced in a study of cytomegalovirus exposure and HLA in healthy donors. 13 Jbeta primers and 60 Vbeta primers were used for the PCR. Only in-frame clones appear in the TCRdb table, and some are missing; sequencing was by immunoSEQ multiplex PCR. The repertoire shows about 58,000 clones; the top ten hold roughly 4%. Source material: PBMCs. The source is a male donor in good health and CMV-seronegative.

The chain is built from TRBV29-1 and TRBJ2-1, with 8 bases aligning to TRBD2. After removal of 7 bases from V and 10 bases from J, the junction contained 33 bases not matched to a gene. This CDR3 has 20 amino acids. Per the germline V gene, CDR1 is SQVTM and CDR2 is ANQGSEA. CDR3 loop: CSGVPQRALGVVAGSGEQFF. The CDR3 DNA reads TGCAGCGGTGTACCCCAGAGGGCCCTCGGGGTAGTAGCGGGGTCCGGGGAGCAGTTCTTC.

The V and J genes are TRBV19 and TRBJ1-2, with 7 bases lining up with TRBD1. Trimming cost V 6 bases and J 5 bases; bases outside gene matches: 3. Germline values: CDR1 LNHDA, CDR2 SQIVND (reference sequence). This CDR3 region has 12 residues. This CDR3 is CASSQTGYGYTF. The CDR3 nucleotides are TGTGCCAGTAGCCAGACAGGGTATGGCTACACCTTC. Filled out from reference TRBV19 and TRBJ1-2, the complete variable domain reads DGGITQSPKYLFRKEGQNVTLSCEQNLNHDAMYWYRQDPGQGLRLIYYSQIVNDFQKGDIAEGYSVSREKKESFPLTVTSAQKNPTAFYLCASSQTGYGYTFGSGTRLTVV.

The J gene is TRBJ2-7, the V gene TRBV4-2; 7 nucleotides line up with TRBD1. This CDR3 is 14 amino acids long. Germline CDR1 reads LGHNA; CDR2 reads YNFKEQ. Trimming took 1 base from V and 1 from J; bases not matched to a gene: 1. The CDR3 DNA follows: TGTGCCAGCAGCCAAGGACAGGGTTCCTACGAGCAGTACTTC. Amino acids: CASSQGQGSYEQYF.

The V call is TRBV5-6, the J call TRBJ1-1; D perhaps matches TRBD1 (6 bases). The CDR3 contains 14 residues. The germline CDR1 and CDR2 sequences are SGHDT and YYEEEE. Trimming took 4 bases from V and 8 from J, leaving 18 bases between them. CDR3: CASSRPTGRLEAFF. CDR3 DNA: TGTGCCAGCAGCCGTCCTACAGGGCGTTTAGAAGCTTTCTTT.

The chain links TRBV27 to TRBJ1-1; D gene uncertain. The germline V gene has CDR1 MNHEY and CDR2 SMNVEV (reference sequence). The V end was cut by 7 bases, the J end by 0 bases, with 15 bases between. This CDR3 has 15 amino acids. CDR3: CASKVPTYLNTEAFF. The DNA of the CDR3 is TGTGCCAGCAAAGTACCGACATACTTGAACACTGAAGCTTTCTTT.

V usage is TRBV4-3 and J usage is TRBJ2-3, with 9 positions matching TRBD2. J lost 5 bases, V lost 0 bases, and 6 bases had no gene match. Germline CDR1 LGHNA, CDR2 YSLEER. CDR3 size: 16 residues. The CDR3 here is CASSQDLASGVDTQYF. The CDR3 nucleotides are TGCGCCAGCAGCCAAGATCTGGCTAGCGGGGTAGATACGCAGTATTTT.

The chain has TRBV7-2 and TRBJ2-1, with D perhaps matching TRBD1 (6 bases). Germline CDR1 reads SGHTA; CDR2 reads FQGNSA. V was cut by 5 bases and J by 9 bases, with 20 bases left in between. This CDR3 is built from 15 residues. DNA of the CDR3: TGTGCCAGCAGCCCAGGGAACTATCTACAGGGTGAGCAGTTCTTC. It specifies CASSPGNYLQGEQFF.

The chain couples TRBV29-1 to TRBJ1-2; D remains unclear. This CDR3 is 15 amino acids long. Germline V gene lookup returns CDR1 SQVTM and CDR2 ANQGSEA. V lost 6 bases and J 2 bases, leaving 19 bases between the germline ends. CDR3 bases: TGCAGCGTCGGCCCCATCCCCTCGGAGAACTATGGCTACACCTTC. As protein: CSVGPIPSENYGYTF.

The V gene is TRBV5-6, the J gene TRBJ2-5; D possibly corresponds to TRBD2 (6 bases). CDR3 length: 12 amino acids. Trimming stripped 4 bases from V and 7 bases from J, with 11 bases between. Germline CDR1 reads SGHDT; CDR2 reads YYEEEE. CDR3 amino acids: CASSLTRGTQYF. The CDR3 DNA reads TGTGCCAGCAGCCTCACGCGGGGGACCCAGTACTTC.

This sequence joins TRBV13 and TRBJ2-4, with unresolved D. The CDR3 covers 14 residues. The V gene's germline CDR1 is PRHDT and CDR2 FYEKMQ (reference sequence). V was clipped by 0 bases and J by 1 base, with 4 bases between them. The CDR3: CASSLGEAKNIQYF. CDR3 DNA sequence: TGTGCCAGCAGCTTAGGGGAGGCCAAAAACATTCAGTACTTC.

This clone shows up as medium-sized by frequency. This chain connects TRBV6-4 to TRBJ1-6; no reliable D call. The V end was cut by 0 bases, the J end by 10 bases, with 13 bases between. The CDR3 length is 15 residues. Germline V lookup: CDR1 MRHNA, CDR2 SNTAGT. CDR3 amino acids: CASSDSPGVGSPLHF. The CDR3 DNA reads TGTGCCAGCAGTGACTCGCCAGGTGTAGGCTCACCCCTCCACTTT.

The rearrangement links TRBV5-1 to TRBJ2-3; the match to TRBD2 covers 10 bases. The CDR3 totals 16 residues. CDR1 and CDR2 from the germline V gene are SGHRS and YFSETQ. V trimming: 0 bases; J trimming: 4 bases; junction bases outside the gene matches: 5. The CDR3 is CASSLALAGVPDTQYF. As DNA, the CDR3 is TGCGCCAGCAGCTTGGCCCTAGCGGGAGTCCCAGATACGCAGTATTTT.

This chain joins TRBV14 and TRBJ2-3; D is perhaps TRBD2 (6 bases). V gave up 1 base and J gave up 6 bases, with 8 bases separating them. The CDR3 covers 13 residues. Germline assignment: CDR1 SGHDN and CDR2 FVKESK. CDR3 loop: CASSQARGDTQYF. In DNA, the CDR3 is TGTGCCAGCAGCCAAGCTCGGGGGGATACGCAGTATTTT.

The chain has TRBV9 and TRBJ2-3; D not certain. Germline CDR1 reads SGDLS; CDR2 reads YYNGEE. The CDR3 totals 15 residues. Trimming left V 4 bases short and J 4 bases short, with 16 bases between. The CDR3 is CASSIAGLIADTQYF. The CDR3 DNA reads as TGTGCCAGCAGCATAGCAGGTCTTATTGCAGATACGCAGTATTTT.

In the case of this clone: Within the sample, other DNA sequences also encode this same CDR3. The V and J genes are TRBV28 and TRBJ2-7, with D maybe TRBD2 (5 bases). The V end lost 3 bases, the J end lost 0 bases, and 12 bases lay between the germline ends. CDR1 and CDR2 (germline): MDHEN, SYDVKM. CDR3 length equals 15 residues. This CDR3 is CASSLGGLSSYEQYF. The CDR3 DNA follows: TGTGCCAGCAGTTTGGGCGGGTTGAGCTCCTACGAGCAGTACTTC.

For this clone: The same CDR3 arises from other DNA sequences in this sample as well. The gene calls are TRBV5-1 and TRBJ2-7; D may be TRBD2 (6 bases). Trimming removed 5 bases at V and 1 base at J, with 13 bases between. Germline CDR1 SGHRS, CDR2 YFSETQ. The CDR3 has 14 residues. CDR3 DNA: TGCGCCAGCAGTTGGGGCAGCGGGTCCTACGAGCAGTACTTC. Its protein is CASSWGSGSYEQYF. The entire variable domain, with the rest obtained from reference TRBV5-1 and TRBJ2-7, is as follows: KAGVTQTPRYLIKTRGQQVTLSCSPISGHRSVSWYQQTPGQGLQFLFEYFSETQRNKGNFPGRFSGRQFSNSRSEMNVSTLELGDSALYLCASSWGSGSYEQYFGPGTRLTVT.

The J gene is TRBJ2-1, the V gene TRBV13; TRBD2 matches 10 bases. Germline V gene data show CDR1 as PRHDT and CDR2 as FYEKMQ (reference sequence). The CDR3 sequence is 15 residues long. J lost 9 bases, V lost 5 bases, and 10 bases had no gene match. The CDR3 DNA sequence: TGTGCCAGCAGCCCCCGAGCTAGCGGGAGACGTGAGCAGTTCTTC. Amino acids: CASSPRASGRREQFF.

V and J are TRBV9 and TRBJ1-2; unclear D gene. Germline values: CDR1 SGDLS, CDR2 YYNGEE. The CDR3 loop spans 12 amino acids. The V end lost 1 base, the J end lost 4 bases, and 5 bases lay between the germline ends. The CDR3 DNA sequence: TGTGCCAGCAGCGTAACAGCCTATGGCTACACCTTC. Its protein is CASSVTAYGYTF.

V is TRBV18 and J is TRBJ2-7, with 9 bases fitting TRBD2. The trim removed 3 bases at V and 3 bases at J, leaving 0 bases unmatched. CDR1 is KGHSH, CDR2 LQKENI, per germline. This CDR3 is 13 amino acids long. CDR3 coding DNA: TGTGCCAGCTCACCGACTAGCGGCTACGAGCAGTACTTC. The encoded protein is CASSPTSGYEQYF.

The V and J genes are TRBV19 and TRBJ1-5, with no clear D. There are 14 residues in the CDR3. The V end lost 4 bases, the J end lost 3 bases, and 10 bases lay between the germline ends. Germline V gene data show CDR1 as LNHDA and CDR2 as SQIVND (reference sequence). The CDR3 coding sequence is TGTGCCAGTAGTACCCACAGAGACAATCAGCCCCAGCATTTT. The encoded protein is CASSTHRDNQPQHF.

In regard to this clone: Germline is not matched at one junction end, which may reflect a read error. This sequence joins TRBV7-9 and TRBJ2-1; unclear D gene. The CDR3 has 14 amino acids. The germline CDR1 and CDR2 sequences are SEHNR and FQNEAQ (reference sequence). The CDR3 sequence: CASSPPSSDNEQFF. The CDR3 DNA follows: TGTGCCAGCAGCCCACCGAGCTCCGACAATGAGCAGTTCTTC. Drawing the rest from reference TRBV7-9 and TRBJ2-1, the complete variable domain is DTGVSQNPRHKITKRGQNVTFRCDPISEHNRLYWYRQTLGQGPEFLTYFQNEAQLEKSRLLSDRFSAERPKGSFSTLEIQRTEQGDSAMYLCASSPPSSDNEQFFGPGTRLTVL.

V gene TRBV2 combines with J gene TRBJ1-5; no definite D call. There are 14 residues in the CDR3. Looked up from germline, CDR1 is SNHLY and CDR2 is FYNNEI. The germline V and J ends were trimmed by 2 bases and 6 bases, with 11 bases remaining between them. CDR3 nucleotide sequence: TGTGCCAGCAGTGAAAACCTACGTGGTCAGCCCCAGCATTTT. Translating gives CASSENLRGQPQHF.

CDR3 protein: CASSSWGQASSYEQYF. The DNA for the CDR3 is TGTGCCAGCAGCTCCTGGGGACAGGCAAGCTCCTACGAGCAGTACTTC. The chain joins TRBV7-8 to TRBJ2-7; 8 bases fit TRBD1. The CDR3 is 16 residues long. V dropped 4 bases and J dropped 0; count of bases not matched to a gene: 8. CDR1 is SGHVS, CDR2 FQNEAQ, per germline.

The chain couples TRBV9 to TRBJ2-5, with 7 bases aligning to TRBD2. From germline, CDR1 is SGDLS and CDR2 YYNGEE. This CDR3 spans 15 amino acids. The V and J ends lost 2 bases and 5 bases, in that order; junction bases with no gene match: 9. CDR3 nucleotide sequence: TGTGCCAGCAGCGTGTGGGGGGGGGTTTCGGAGACCCAGTACTTC. Protein sequence: CASSVWGGVSETQYF.

The chain joins TRBV5-4 to TRBJ2-5; 7 bases match TRBD1. The CDR3 is 13 amino acids. The germline gives CDR1 SGHNT, CDR2 YYREEE (reference sequence). V was pared by 3 bases and J by 4 bases, with 3 bases of the junction left unmatched. CDR3 loop: CASSYGQVETQYF. CDR3 in DNA: TGTGCCAGCAGCTACGGACAGGTAGAGACCCAGTACTTC.